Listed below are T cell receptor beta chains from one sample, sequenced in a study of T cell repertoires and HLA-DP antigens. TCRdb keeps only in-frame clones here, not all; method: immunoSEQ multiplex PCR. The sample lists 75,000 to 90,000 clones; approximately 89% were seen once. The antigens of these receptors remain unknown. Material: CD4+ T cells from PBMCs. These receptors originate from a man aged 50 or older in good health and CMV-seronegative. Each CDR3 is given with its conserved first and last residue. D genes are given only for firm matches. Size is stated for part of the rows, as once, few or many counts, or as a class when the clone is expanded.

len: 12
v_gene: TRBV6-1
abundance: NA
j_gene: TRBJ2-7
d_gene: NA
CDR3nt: TGTGCCAGCAGTGAAGATGGTTACGAGCAGTACTTC
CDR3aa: CASSEDGYEQYF

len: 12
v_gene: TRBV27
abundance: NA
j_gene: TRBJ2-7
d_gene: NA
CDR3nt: TGTGCCAGCAGACGGGATACCTACGAGCAGTACTTC
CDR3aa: CASRRDTYEQYF

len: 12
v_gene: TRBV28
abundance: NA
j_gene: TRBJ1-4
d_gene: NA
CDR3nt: TGTGCCTCTAGGGTGTCCGATGAAAAACTGTTTTTT
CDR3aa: CASRVSDEKLFF

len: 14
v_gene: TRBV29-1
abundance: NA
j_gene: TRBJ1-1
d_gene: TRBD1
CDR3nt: TGCAGCGTTGTAAGACAGGGAAAGGGGACTGAAGCTTTCTTT
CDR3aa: CSVVRQGKGTEAFF

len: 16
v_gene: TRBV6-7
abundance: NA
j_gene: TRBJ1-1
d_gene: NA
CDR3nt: TGTGCCAGCAATCAAGGTCGCGGCCCCAGAGACACTGAAGCTTTCTTT
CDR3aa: CASNQGRGPRDTEAFF

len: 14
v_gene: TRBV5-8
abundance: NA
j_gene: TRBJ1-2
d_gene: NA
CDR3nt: TGTGCCAGCAGCTTGTTGGTGGTGGACTATGGCTACACCTTC
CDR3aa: CASSLLVVDYGYTF

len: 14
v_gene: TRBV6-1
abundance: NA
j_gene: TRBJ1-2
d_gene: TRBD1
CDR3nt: TGTGCCAGCAGTGATCAGGGGGCCAGCTATGGCTACACCTTC
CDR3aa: CASSDQGASYGYTF

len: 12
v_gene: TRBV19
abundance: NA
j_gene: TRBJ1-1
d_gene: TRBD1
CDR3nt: TGTGCCAGTAGTTCACAGGGGACTGAAGCTTTCTTT
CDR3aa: CASSSQGTEAFF

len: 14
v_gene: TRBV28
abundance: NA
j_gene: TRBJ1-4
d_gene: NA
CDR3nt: TGTGCCAGCAGTCCGGACTGGACGAATGAAAAACTGTTTTTT
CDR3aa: CASSPDWTNEKLFF

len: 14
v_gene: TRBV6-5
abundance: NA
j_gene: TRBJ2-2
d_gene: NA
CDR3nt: TGTGCCATCTCCCCCACGGGGAACACCGGGGAGCTGTTTTTT
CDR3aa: CAISPTGNTGELFF

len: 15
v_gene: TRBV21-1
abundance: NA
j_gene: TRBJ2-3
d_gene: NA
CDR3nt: TGTGCCAGCAGCTCAAAGCGGGGGGGCACAGATACGCAGTATTTT
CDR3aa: CASSSKRGGTDTQYF

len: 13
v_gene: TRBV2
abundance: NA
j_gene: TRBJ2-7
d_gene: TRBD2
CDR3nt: TGTGCCAGCAGTGCGGGACTAGCGGGCGAGCAGTACTTC
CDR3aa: CASSAGLAGEQYF

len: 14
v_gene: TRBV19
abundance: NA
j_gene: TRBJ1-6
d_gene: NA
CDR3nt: TGTGCCAGTATATCGGGTTCCTATAATTCACCCCTCCACTTT
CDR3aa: CASISGSYNSPLHF

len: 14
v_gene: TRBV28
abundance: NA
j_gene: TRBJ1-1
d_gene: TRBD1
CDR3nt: TGTGCCAGCAGTCCAGGGGGCAGGGGCACTGAAGCTTTCTTT
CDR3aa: CASSPGGRGTEAFF

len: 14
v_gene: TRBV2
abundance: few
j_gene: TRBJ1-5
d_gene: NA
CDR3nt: TGTGCCAGCCAATACACTAGTAGCAATCAGCCCCAGCATTTT
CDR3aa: CASQYTSSNQPQHF

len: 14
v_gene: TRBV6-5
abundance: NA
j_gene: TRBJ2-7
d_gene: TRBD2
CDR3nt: TGTGCCAGCAGTCTAATAGCGGGGCGAAACGAGCAGTACTTC
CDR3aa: CASSLIAGRNEQYF

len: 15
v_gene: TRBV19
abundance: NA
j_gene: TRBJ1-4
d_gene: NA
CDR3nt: TGTGCCAGTAACCGAGCGGGGGCGCCTAATGAAAAACTGTTTTTT
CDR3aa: CASNRAGAPNEKLFF

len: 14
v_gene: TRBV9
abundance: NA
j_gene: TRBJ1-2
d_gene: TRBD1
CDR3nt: TGTGCCAGCAGCGCTGGGACAGACCTGGCTGGCTACACCTTC
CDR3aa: CASSAGTDLAGYTF

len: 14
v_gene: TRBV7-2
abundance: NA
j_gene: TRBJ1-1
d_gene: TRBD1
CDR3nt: TGTGCCAGCAGCCAAGGGGGCTCGGTCACTGAAGCTTTCTTT
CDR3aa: CASSQGGSVTEAFF

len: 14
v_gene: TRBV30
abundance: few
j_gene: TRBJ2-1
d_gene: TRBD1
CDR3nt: TGTGCCTGGAGTAGACAGGGGCTGAACAATGAGCAGTTCTTC
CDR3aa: CAWSRQGLNNEQFF

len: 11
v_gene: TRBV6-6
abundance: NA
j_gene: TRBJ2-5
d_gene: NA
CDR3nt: TGTGCCAGCAGTTACGCTGAGACCCAGTACTTC
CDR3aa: CASSYAETQYF

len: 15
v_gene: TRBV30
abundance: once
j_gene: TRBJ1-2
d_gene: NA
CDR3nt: TGTGCCTGGAGTGACCGACCAAGGGGTAACTATGGCTACACCTTC
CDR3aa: CAWSDRPRGNYGYTF

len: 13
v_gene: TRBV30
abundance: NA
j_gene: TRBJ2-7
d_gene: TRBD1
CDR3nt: TGTGCCTGGAGTGAAACAGGGGGGAACGAGCAGTACTTC
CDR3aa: CAWSETGGNEQYF

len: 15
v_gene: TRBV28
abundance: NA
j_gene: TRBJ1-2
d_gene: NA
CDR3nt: TGTGCCAGCAGGGGAAGCAGGGGCCGAGGCTATGGCTACACCTTC
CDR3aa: CASRGSRGRGYGYTF

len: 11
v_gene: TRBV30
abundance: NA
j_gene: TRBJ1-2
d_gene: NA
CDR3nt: TGTGCCCGCGGGCAGCAATATGGCTACACCTTC
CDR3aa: CARGQQYGYTF

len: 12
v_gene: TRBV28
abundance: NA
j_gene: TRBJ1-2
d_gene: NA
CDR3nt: TGTGCCAGCAGTTTACCAGGGTATGGCTACACCTTC
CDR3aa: CASSLPGYGYTF

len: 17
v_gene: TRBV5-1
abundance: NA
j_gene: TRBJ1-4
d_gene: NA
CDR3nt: TGCGCCAGCAGCTTGGGTCCGGGGGACACAACTAATGAAAAACTGTTTTTT
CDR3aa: CASSLGPGDTTNEKLFF

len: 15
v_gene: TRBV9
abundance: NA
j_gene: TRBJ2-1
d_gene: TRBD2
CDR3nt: TGTGCCAGCAGCCTCAGCGGGAGCTCCTACAATGAGCAGTTCTTC
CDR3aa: CASSLSGSSYNEQFF

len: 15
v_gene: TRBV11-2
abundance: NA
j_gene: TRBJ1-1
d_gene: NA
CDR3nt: TGTGCCAGCAGCTTCCAGACAGTTATGAACACTGAAGCTTTCTTT
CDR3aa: CASSFQTVMNTEAFF

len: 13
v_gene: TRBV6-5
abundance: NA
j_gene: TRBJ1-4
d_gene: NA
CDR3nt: TGTGCCAGCGCGGGGAGCATTAATGAAAAACTGTTTTTT
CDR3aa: CASAGSINEKLFF

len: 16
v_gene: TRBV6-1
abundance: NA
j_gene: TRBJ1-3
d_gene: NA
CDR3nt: TGTGCCAGCAGTGAAGCGCCGGGGGTTTCTGGAAACACCATATATTTT
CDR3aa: CASSEAPGVSGNTIYF

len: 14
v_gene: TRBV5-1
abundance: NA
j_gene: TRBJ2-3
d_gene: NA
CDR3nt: TGCGCCAGCAGCTTGGACAGCAGCACAGATACGCAGTATTTT
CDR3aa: CASSLDSSTDTQYF

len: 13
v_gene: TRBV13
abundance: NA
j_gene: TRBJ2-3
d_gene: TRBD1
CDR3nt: TGTGCCAGCAATAGGGGGCGCACAGATACGCAGTATTTT
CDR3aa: CASNRGRTDTQYF

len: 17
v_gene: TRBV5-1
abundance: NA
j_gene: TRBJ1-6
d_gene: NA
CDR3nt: TGCGCCAGCAGCTCAAAACCACAGGGTAGTTATAATTCACCCCTCCACTTT
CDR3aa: CASSSKPQGSYNSPLHF

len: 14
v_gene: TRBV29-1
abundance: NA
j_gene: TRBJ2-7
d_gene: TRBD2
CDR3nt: TGCAGCGTAGGTCCCCTAGCGGGAGTCTACGAGCAGTACTTC
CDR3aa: CSVGPLAGVYEQYF

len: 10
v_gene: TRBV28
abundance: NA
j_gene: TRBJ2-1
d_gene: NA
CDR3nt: TGTGCCACCGGCCACAATGAGCAGTTCTTC
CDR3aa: CATGHNEQFF

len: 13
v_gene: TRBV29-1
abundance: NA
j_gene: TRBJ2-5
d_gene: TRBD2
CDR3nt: TGCACCTATAGCGGGGGGCGCGGGGAGACCCAGTACTTC
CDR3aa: CTYSGGRGETQYF

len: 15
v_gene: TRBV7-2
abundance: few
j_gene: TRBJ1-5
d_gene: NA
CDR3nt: TGTGCCAGCAGCCGAGGGGGGGTGAGCAATCAGCCCCAGCATTTT
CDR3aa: CASSRGGVSNQPQHF

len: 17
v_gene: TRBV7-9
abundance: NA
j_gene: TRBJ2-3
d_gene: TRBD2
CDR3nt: TGTGCCAGCAGCCTAAGGACTAGCGGAGTGTTAGGAGATACGCAGTATTTT
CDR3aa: CASSLRTSGVLGDTQYF

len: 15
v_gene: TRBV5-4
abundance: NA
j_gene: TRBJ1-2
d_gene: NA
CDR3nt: TGTGCCAGCAGCCAGGACAGTGTTGTTGGCTATGGCTACACCTTC
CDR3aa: CASSQDSVVGYGYTF

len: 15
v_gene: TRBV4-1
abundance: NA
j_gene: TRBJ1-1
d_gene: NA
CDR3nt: TGCGCCAGCAGCCAAGTCCGGGACCTGAACACTGAAGCTTTCTTT
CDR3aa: CASSQVRDLNTEAFF